This T cell receptor (beta chain) was documented in a study of T cells in tuberculosis. Overall study context: Sequenced TCRs come from CD1B-GMM tetramer-binding T cells.

Time point denoted: new active TB diagnosis, blood taken before or within 7 days of starting treatment. Some clones are missing from TCRdb's copy, which holds only in-frame ones; the method was immunoSEQ multiplex PCR. The sample has approximately 30,000 clones, roughly nine tenths seen once. This clone was seen a single time. Sequencing was performed on PBMCs, taken at tuberculosis diagnosis. The clonotype comes from an adult with tuberculosis.

CDR3 loop: CASSLSMGTSGNNEQFF. CDR3 in DNA: TGTGCCAGCAGTTTATCTATGGGGACTAGCGGGAACAATGAGCAGTTCTTC. The rearrangement uses TRBV28 and TRBJ2-1, with 13 bases aligning to TRBD2. Germline CDR1 reads MDHEN; CDR2 reads SYDVKM. CDR3 length: 17 amino acids. Unmatched junction bases numbered 5, after V lost 1 base and J lost 5 bases.